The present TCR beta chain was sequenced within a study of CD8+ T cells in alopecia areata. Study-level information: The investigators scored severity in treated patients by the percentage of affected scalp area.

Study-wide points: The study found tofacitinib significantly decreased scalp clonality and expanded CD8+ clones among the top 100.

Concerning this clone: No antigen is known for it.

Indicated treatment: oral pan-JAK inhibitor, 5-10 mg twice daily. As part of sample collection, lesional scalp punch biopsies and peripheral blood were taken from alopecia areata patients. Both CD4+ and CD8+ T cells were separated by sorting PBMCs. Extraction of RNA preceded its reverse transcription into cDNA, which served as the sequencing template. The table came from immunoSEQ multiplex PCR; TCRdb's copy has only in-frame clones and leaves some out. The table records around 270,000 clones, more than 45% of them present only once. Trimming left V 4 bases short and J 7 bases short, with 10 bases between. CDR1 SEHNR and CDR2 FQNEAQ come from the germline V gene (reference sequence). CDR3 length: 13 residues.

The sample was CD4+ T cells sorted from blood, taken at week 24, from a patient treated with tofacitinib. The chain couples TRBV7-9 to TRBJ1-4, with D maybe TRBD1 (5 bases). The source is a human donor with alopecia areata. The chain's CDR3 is CASSSWDLEKLFF. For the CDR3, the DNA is TGTGCCAGCAGCTCATGGGACCTTGAAAAACTGTTTTTT. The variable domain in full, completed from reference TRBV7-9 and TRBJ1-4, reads DTGVSQNPRHKITKRGQNVTFRCDPISEHNRLYWYRQTLGQGPEFLTYFQNEAQLEKSRLLSDRFSAERPKGSFSTLEIQRTEQGDSAMYLCASSSWDLEKLFFGSGTQLSVL.